This TCR beta chain originates from a study of blood T cell repertoires in COVID-19. Study information: Italy, Spain and the United States were the sources of the convalescent and acute COVID-19 samples. Nucleic acid was either cDNA or gDNA, and it came from T cells, B-cell-depleted T cells, or PBMCs.

Some clones are missing from TCRdb's copy, which holds only in-frame ones; the method was immunoSEQ multiplex PCR. Among about 50,000 clones listed, 86% were seen once. Germline V CDR1 and CDR2: SGHRS, YFSETQ. V was shortened by 5 bases and J by 8 bases, with 14 bases between the two germline ends. The CDR3 spans 14 residues. The receptor comes from a woman aged 55-75 years with acute or convalescent COVID-19. The sequenced sample consisted of peripheral blood. The chain is built from TRBV5-1 and TRBJ1-6; no clear D gene. In DNA, the CDR3 is TGCGCCAGCAGTCCAAAGACACTTGATTCACCCCTCCACTTT. Its translation is CASSPKTLDSPLHF.